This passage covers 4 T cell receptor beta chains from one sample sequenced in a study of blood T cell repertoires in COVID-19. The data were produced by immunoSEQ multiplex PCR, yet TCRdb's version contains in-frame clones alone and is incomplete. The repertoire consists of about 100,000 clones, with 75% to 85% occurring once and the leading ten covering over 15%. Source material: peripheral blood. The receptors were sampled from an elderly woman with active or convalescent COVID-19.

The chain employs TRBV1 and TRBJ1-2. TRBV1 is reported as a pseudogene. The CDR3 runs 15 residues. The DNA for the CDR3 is TGCACCAGCAGCCAAGATCTCCGGGAGTTTGATGGCTACACCTTC. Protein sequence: CTSSQDLREFDGYTF.

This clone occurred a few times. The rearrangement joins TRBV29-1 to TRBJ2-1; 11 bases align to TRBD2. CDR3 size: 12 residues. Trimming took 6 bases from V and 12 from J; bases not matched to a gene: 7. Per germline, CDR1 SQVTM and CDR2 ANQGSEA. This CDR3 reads CSVATSGSVQFF. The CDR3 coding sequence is TGCAGCGTCGCCACTAGCGGGAGTGTGCAGTTCTTC.

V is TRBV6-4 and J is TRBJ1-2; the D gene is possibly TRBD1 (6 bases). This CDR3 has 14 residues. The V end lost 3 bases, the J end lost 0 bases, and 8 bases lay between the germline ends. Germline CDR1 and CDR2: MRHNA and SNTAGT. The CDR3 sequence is CASSEGGANYGYTF. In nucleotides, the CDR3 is TGTGCCAGCAGTGAAGGGGGAGCTAACTATGGCTACACCTTC.

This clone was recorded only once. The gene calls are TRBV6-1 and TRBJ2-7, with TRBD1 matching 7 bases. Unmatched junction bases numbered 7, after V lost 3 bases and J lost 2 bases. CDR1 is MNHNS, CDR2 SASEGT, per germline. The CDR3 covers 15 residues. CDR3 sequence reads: CASSEDRRVPYEQYF. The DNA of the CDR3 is TGTGCCAGCAGTGAGGACAGGCGTGTACCCTACGAGCAGTACTTC.